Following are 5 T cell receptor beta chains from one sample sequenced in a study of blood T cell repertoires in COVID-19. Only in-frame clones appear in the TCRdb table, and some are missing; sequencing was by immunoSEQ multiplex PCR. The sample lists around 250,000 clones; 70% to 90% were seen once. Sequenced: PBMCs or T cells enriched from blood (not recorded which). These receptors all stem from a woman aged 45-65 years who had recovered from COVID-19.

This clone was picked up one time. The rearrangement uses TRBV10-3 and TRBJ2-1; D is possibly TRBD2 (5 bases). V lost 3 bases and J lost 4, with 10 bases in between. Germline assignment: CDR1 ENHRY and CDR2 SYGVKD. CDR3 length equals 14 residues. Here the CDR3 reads CAISEPGSYNEQFF. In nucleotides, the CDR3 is TGTGCCATCAGTGAACCGGGGTCGTACAATGAGCAGTTCTTC.

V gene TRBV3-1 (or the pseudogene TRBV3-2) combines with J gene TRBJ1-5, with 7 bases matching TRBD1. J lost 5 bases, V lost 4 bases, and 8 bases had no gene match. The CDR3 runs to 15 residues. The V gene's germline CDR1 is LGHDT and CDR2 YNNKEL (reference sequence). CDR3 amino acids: CASSRRQGRDQPQHF. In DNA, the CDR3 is TGTGCCAGCAGCCGTCGACAGGGAAGAGATCAGCCCCAGCATTTT.

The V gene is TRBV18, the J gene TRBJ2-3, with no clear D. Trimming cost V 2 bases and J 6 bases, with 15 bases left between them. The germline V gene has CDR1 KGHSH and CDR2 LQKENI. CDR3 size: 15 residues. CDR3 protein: CASSPASNNGDTQYF. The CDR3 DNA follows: TGTGCCAGCTCACCAGCGAGCAACAACGGGGATACGCAGTATTTT.

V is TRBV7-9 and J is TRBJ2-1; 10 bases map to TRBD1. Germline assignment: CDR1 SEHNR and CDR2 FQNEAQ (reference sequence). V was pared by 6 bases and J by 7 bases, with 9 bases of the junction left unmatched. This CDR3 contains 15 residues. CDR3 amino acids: CASSPLGTGENEQFF. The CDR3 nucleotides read TGTGCCAGCAGTCCCCTCGGGACAGGGGAGAATGAGCAGTTCTTC.

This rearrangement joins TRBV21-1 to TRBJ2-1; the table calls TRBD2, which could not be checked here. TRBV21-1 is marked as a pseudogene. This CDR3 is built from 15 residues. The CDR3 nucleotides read TGTGCCAGCAGCAAAGTGGAGACGGTGAACAATGAGCAGTTCTTC. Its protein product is CASSKVETVNNEQFF.